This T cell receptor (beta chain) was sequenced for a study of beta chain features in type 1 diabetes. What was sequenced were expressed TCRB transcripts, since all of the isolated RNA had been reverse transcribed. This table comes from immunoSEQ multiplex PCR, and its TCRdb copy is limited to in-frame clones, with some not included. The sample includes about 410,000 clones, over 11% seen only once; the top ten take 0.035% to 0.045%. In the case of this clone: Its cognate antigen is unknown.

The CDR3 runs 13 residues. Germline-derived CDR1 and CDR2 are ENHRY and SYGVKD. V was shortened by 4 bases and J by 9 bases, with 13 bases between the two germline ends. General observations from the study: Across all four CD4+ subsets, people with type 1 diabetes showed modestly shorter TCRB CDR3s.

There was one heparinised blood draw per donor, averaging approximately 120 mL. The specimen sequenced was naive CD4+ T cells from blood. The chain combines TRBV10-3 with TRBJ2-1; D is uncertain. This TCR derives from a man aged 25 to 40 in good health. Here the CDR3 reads CAISVSSPGEQFF. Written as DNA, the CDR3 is TGTGCCATCAGTGTATCCAGCCCGGGTGAGCAGTTCTTC.